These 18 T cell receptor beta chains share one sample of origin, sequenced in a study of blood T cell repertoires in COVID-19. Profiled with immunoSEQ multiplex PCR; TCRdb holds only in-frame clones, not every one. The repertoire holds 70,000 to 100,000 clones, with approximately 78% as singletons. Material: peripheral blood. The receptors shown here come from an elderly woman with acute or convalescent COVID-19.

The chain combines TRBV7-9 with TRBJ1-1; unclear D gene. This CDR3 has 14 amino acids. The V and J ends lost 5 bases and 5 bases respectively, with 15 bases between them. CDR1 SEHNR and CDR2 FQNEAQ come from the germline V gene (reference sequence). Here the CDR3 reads CASSRTGEVTEAFF. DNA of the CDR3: TGTGCCAGCAGCCGGACCGGGGAGGTTACTGAAGCTTTCTTT.

The CDR3 here is CASSIRAGAGTGELFF. The CDR3 DNA reads as TGTGCCAGTAGTATCAGGGCAGGGGCGGGCACCGGGGAGCTGTTTTTT. The J gene is TRBJ2-2, the V gene TRBV19, with D perhaps TRBD1 (6 bases). V lost 3 bases and J 4 bases, leaving 15 bases between the germline ends. The CDR3 length is 16 residues. Germline values: CDR1 LNHDA, CDR2 SQIVND (reference sequence).

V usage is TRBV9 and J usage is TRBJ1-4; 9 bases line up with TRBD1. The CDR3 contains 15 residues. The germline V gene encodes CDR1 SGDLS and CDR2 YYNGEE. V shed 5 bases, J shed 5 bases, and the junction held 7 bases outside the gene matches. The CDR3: CASSETGTGNEKLFF. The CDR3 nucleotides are TGTGCCAGCAGTGAGACCGGGACAGGGAATGAAAAACTGTTTTTT.

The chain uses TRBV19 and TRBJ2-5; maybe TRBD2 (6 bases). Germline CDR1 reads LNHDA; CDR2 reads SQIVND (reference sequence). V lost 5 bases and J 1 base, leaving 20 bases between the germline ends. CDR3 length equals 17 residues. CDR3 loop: CASSLRTTGGVQETQYF. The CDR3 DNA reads TGTGCCAGTAGTCTCCGAACGACTGGCGGGGTCCAAGAGACCCAGTACTTC.

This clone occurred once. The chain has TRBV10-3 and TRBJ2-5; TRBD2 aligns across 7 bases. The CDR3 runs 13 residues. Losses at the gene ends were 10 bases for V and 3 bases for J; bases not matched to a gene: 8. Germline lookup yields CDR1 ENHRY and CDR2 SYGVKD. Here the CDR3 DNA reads TGTGCCACCCAGAGCGGGAATGAAGAGACCCAGTACTTC. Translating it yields CATQSGNEETQYF.

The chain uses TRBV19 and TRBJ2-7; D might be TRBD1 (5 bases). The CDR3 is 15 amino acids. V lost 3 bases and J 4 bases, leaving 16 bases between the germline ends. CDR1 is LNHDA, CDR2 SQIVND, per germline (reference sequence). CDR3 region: CASSIGAGLGYEQYF. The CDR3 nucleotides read TGTGCCAGTAGTATTGGGGCCGGTCTAGGGTACGAGCAGTACTTC.

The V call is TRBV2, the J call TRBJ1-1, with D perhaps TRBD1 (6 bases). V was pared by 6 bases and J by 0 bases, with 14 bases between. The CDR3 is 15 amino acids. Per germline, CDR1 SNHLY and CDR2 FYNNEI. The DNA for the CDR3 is TGTGCCAGCAGGGGCGGACAGTCAATGAACACTGAAGCTTTCTTT. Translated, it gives CASRGGQSMNTEAFF.

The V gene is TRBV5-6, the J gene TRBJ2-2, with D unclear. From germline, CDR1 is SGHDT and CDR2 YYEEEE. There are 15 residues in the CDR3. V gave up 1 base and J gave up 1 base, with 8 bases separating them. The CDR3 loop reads CASSLWAENTGELFF. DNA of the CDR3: TGTGCCAGCAGCTTGTGGGCAGAGAACACCGGGGAGCTGTTTTTT.

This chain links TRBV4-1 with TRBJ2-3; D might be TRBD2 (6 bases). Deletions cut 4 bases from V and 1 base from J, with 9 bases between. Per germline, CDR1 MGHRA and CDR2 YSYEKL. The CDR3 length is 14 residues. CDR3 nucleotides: TGCGCCAGCAGCCGGGGCGGGGGCACAGATACGCAGTATTTT. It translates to CASSRGGGTDTQYF.

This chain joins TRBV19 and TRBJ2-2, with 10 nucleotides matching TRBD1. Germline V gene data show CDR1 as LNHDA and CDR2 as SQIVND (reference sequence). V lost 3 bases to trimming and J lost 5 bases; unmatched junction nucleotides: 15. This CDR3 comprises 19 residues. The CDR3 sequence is CASSIPRTGGVTGTGELFF. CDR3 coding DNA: TGTGCCAGTAGTATCCCTAGGACAGGGGGTGTTACTGGTACCGGGGAGCTGTTTTTT.

The CDR3 nucleotides read TGTGCCAGCAGCGTAGGACAGGGAGGTTCACCCCTCCACTTT. Its translation is CASSVGQGGSPLHF. The J gene is TRBJ1-6, the V gene TRBV2; 8 nucleotides line up with TRBD1. V lost 6 bases, J lost 9 bases, and 7 bases stayed unmatched. CDR1 and CDR2 (germline): SNHLY, FYNNEI. This CDR3 spans 14 amino acids.

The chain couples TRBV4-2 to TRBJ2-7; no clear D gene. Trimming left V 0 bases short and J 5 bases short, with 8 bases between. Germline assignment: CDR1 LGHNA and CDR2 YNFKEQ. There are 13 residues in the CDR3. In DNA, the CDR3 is TGTGCCAGCAGCCAAGAAAATGTCGACGAGCAGTACTTC. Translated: CASSQENVDEQYF.

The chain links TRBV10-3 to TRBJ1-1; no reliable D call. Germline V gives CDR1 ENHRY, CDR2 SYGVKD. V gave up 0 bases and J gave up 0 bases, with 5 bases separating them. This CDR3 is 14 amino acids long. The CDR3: CAISESNMNTEAFF. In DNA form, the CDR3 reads TGTGCCATCAGTGAGTCGAACATGAACACTGAAGCTTTCTTT.

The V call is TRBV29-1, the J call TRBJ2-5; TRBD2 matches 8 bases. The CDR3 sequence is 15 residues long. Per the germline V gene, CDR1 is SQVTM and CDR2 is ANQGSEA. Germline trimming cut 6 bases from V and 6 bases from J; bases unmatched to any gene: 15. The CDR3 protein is CSVRTRGGGQKTQYF. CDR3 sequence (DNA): TGCAGCGTCCGGACTCGGGGCGGGGGGCAGAAGACCCAGTACTTC.

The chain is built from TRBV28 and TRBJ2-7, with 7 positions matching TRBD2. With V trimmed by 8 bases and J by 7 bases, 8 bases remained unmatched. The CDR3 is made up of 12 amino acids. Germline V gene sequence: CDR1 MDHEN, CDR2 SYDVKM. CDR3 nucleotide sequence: TGTGCCAGCGGGGAGGGGTATAGGGAGCAGTACTTC. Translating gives CASGEGYREQYF.

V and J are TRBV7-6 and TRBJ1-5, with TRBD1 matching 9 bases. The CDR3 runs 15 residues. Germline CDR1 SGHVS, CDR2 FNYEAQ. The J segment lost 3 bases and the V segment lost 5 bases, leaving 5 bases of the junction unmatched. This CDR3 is CASSIGQGNNQPQHF. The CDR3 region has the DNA TGTGCCAGCAGCATCGGACAGGGGAACAATCAGCCCCAGCATTTT.

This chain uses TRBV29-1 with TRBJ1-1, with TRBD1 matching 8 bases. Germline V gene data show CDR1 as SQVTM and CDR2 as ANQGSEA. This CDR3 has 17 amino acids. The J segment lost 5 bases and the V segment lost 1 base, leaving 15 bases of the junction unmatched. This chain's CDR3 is CSVEAQPRTGLGTEAFF. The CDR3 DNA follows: TGCAGCGTTGAAGCCCAACCCAGGACAGGGCTCGGGACTGAAGCTTTCTTT.

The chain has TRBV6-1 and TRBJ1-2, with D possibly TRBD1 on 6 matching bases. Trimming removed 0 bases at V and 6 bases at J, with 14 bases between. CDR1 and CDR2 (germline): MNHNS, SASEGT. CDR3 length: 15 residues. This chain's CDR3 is CASSEAGGAGNGYTF. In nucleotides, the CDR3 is TGTGCCAGCAGTGAAGCCGGGGGGGCGGGAAATGGCTACACCTTC.